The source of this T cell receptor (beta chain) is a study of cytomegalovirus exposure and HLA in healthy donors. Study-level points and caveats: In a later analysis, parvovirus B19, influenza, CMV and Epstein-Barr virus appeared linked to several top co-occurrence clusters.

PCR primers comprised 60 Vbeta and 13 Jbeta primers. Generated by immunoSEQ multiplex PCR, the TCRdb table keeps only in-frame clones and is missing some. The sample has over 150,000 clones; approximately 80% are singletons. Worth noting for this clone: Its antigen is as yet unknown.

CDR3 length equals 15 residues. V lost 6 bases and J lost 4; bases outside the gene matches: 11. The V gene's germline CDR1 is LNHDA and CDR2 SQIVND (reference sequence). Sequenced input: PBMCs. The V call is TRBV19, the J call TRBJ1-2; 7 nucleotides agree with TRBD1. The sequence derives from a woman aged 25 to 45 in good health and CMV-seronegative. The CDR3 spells CASSSGTATRYGYTF. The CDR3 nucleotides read TGTGCCAGTAGCTCCGGGACAGCAACACGCTATGGCTACACCTTC.